Included here is one TCR beta chain sequence, with context. Amplification used 60 Vbeta primers and 13 Jbeta primers. The table came from immunoSEQ multiplex PCR; TCRdb's copy has only in-frame clones and leaves some out. The sample has roughly 120,000 clones, 65% to 80% seen once. This sample stems from a study of cytomegalovirus exposure and HLA in healthy donors. Sequencing used PBMCs. This clonotype was sampled from a man between 18 and 35 years old in good health and CMV-seropositive.

The DNA for the CDR3 is TGTGCCAGCAGTTACAGATCCCCGGACAGTGCAGATACGCAGTATTTT. As protein: CASSYRSPDSADTQYF. V and J are TRBV6-5 and TRBJ2-3, with a weak D call TRBD1 (6 bases). V shed 2 bases and J shed 4 bases, with 16 bases lying between them. CDR1 is MNHEY and CDR2 is SVGAGI in the germline V gene. The CDR3 contains 16 residues.